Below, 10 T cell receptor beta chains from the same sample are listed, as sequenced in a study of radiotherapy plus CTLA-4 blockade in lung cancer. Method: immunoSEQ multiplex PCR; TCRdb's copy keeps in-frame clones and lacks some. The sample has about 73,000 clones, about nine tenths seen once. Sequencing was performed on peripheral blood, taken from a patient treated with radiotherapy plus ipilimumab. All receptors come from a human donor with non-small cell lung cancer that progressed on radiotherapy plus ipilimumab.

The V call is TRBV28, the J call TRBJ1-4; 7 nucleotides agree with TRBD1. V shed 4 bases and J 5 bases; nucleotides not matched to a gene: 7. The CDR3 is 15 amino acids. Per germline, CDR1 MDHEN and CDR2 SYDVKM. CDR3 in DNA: TGTGCCAGCAGTTACATGGACAGGCCCAATGAAAAACTGTTTTTT. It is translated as CASSYMDRPNEKLFF.

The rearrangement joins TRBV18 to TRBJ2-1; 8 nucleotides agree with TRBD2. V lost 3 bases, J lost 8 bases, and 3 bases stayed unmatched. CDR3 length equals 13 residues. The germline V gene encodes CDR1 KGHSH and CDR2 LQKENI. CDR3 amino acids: CASSPLTSDEQFF. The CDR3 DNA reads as TGTGCCAGCTCACCCTTGACTAGCGATGAGCAGTTCTTC. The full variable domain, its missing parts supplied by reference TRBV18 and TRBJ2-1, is NAGVMQNPRHLVRRRGQEARLRCSPMKGHSHVYWYRQLPEEGLKFMVYLQKENIIDESGMPKERFSAEFPKEGPSILRIQQVVRGDSAAYFCASSPLTSDEQFFGPGTRLTVL.

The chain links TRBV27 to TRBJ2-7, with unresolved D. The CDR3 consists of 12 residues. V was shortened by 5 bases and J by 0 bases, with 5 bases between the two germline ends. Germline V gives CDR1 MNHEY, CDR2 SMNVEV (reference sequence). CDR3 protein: CASSPSSYEQYF. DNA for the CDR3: TGTGCCAGCAGTCCCTCCTCCTACGAGCAGTACTTC.

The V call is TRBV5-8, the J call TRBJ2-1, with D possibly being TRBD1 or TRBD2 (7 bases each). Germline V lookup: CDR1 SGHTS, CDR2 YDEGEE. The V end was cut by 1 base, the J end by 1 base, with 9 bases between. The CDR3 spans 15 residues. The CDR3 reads CASSLQGGSYNEQFF. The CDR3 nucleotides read TGTGCCAGCAGCTTGCAGGGGGGGTCCTACAATGAGCAGTTCTTC.

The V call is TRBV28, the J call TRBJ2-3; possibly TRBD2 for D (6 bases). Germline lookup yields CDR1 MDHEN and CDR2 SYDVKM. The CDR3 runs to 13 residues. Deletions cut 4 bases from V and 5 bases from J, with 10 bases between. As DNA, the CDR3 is TGTGCCAGCAGTTCGGCGGGACGAGATACGCAGTATTTT. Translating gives CASSSAGRDTQYF.

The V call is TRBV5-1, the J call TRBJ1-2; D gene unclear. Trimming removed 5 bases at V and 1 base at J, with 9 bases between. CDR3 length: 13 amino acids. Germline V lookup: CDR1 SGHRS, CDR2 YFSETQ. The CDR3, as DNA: TGCGCCAGCAGGTTCGACGGTAACTATGGCTACACCTTC. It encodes CASRFDGNYGYTF. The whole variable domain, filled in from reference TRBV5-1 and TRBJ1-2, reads KAGVTQTPRYLIKTRGQQVTLSCSPISGHRSVSWYQQTPGQGLQFLFEYFSETQRNKGNFPGRFSGRQFSNSRSEMNVSTLELGDSALYLCASRFDGNYGYTFGSGTRLTVV.

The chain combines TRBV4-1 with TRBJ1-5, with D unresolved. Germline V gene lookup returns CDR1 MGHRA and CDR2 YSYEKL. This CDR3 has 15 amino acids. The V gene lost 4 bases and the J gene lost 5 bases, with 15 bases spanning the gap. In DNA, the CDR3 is TGCGCCAGCAGCCTCCTACCGCACGGGGATCAGCCCCAGCATTTT. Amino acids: CASSLLPHGDQPQHF.

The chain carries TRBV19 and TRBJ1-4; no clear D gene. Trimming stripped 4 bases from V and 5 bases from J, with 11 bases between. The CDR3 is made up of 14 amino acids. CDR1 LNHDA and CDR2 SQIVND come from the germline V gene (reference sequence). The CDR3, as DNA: TGTGCCAGTAGTAAGGGCCGAGGGAATGAAAAACTGTTTTTT. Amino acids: CASSKGRGNEKLFF.

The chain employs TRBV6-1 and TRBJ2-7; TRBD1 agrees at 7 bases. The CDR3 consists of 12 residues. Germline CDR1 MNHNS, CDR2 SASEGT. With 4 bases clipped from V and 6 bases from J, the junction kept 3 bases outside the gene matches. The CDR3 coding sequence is TGTGCCAGCAGTGTACACAGGGGCGAGCAGTACGTC. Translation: CASSVHRGEQYV.

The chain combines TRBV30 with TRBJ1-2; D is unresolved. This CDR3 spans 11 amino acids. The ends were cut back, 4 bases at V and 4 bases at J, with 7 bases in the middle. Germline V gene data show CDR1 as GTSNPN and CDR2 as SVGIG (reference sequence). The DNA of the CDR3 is TGTGCCTGGATGTGGGGCTATGGCTACACCTTC. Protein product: CAWMWGYGYTF.